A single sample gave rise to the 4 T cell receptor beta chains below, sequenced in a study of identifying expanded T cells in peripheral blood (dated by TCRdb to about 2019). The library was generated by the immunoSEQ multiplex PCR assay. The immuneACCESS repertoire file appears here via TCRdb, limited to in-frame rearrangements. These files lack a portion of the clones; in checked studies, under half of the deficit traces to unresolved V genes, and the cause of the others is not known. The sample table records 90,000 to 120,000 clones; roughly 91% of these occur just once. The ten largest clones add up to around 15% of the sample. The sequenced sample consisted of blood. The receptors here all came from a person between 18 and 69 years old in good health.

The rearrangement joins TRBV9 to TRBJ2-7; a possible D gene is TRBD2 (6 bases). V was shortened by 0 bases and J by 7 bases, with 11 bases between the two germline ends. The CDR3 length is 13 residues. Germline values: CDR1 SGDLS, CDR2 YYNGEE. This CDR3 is CASSVDVEGEQYF. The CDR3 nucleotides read TGTGCCAGCAGCGTAGACGTGGAGGGGGAGCAGTACTTC. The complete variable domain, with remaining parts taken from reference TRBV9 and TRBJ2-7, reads DSGVTQTPKHLITATGQRVTLRCSPRSGDLSVYWYQQSLDQGLQFLIQYYNGEERAKGNILERFSAQQFPDLHSELNLSSLELGDSALYFCASSVDVEGEQYFGPGTRLTVT.

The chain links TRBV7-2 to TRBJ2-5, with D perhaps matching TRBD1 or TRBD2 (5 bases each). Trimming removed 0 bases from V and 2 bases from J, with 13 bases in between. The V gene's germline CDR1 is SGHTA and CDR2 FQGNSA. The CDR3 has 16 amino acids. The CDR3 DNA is TGTGCCAGCAGCTTAGCGCAGGGTAGAGGGCAAGAGACCCAGTACTTC. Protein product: CASSLAQGRGQETQYF.

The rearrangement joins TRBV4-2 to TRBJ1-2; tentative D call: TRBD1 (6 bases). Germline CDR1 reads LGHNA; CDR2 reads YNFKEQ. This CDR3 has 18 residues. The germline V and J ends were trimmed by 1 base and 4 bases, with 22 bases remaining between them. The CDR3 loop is CASSQGLRGVSGFYGYTF. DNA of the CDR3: TGTGCCAGCAGCCAAGGATTGAGGGGGGTCAGTGGGTTCTATGGCTACACCTTC.

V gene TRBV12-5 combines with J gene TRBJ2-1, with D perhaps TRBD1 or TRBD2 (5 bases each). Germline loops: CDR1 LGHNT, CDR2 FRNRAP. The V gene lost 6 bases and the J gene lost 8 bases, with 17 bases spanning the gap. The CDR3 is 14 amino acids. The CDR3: CASGRGPSLDEQFF. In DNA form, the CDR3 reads TGTGCTAGTGGACGGGGCCCCTCGTTGGATGAGCAGTTCTTC.